Following are 9 T cell receptor beta chains from one sample sequenced in a study of shared clonotypes between healthy human individuals. Generated by immunoSEQ multiplex PCR, the TCRdb table keeps only in-frame clones and is missing some. The profile shows around 200,000 clones, 65% to 70% of them singletons. Sequencing was done on a sample of memory CD4+ T cells sorted from blood. Noted subset: CD45RA-negative fraction. Receptors were obtained from a man younger than 40 in good health.

The V gene is TRBV6-1, the J gene TRBJ2-1; either TRBD1 or TRBD2 may fit D (5 bases each). The length of the CDR3 is 13 residues. Per the germline V gene, CDR1 is MNHNS and CDR2 is SASEGT. The germline V and J ends were trimmed by 8 bases and 9 bases, with 17 bases remaining between them. The CDR3 protein is CASLMGELGEQFF. The CDR3 nucleotides read TGTGCCAGCCTTATGGGGGAGTTGGGTGAGCAGTTCTTC.

This chain links TRBV9 with TRBJ2-1; 9 bases agree with TRBD1. The length of the CDR3 is 16 residues. Germline lookup yields CDR1 SGDLS and CDR2 YYNGEE. Trimming at V came to 0 bases and at J to 8 bases, leaving 9 bases not matched to a gene. The CDR3 coding sequence is TGTGCCAGCAGCGTAGGGTTACAGGGGGCTGCATATGAGCAGTTCTTC. Translated: CASSVGLQGAAYEQFF.

V is TRBV5-4 and J is TRBJ1-1; D call uncertain. The V end lost 4 bases, the J end lost 1 base, and 14 bases lay between the germline ends. The CDR3 is 15 amino acids. CDR1 and CDR2 from the germline V gene are SGHNT and YYREEE (reference sequence). DNA of the CDR3: TGTGCCAGCAGCCCGAATGGCGGCGGGAACACTGAAGCTTTCTTT. The encoded protein is CASSPNGGGNTEAFF.

At least ten counts were recorded for this clone. The genes are TRBV5-1 and TRBJ1-1; D possibly corresponds to TRBD1 (5 bases). CDR3 size: 14 residues. Trimming cost V 0 bases and J 7 bases, with 13 bases left between them. Germline V gene sequence: CDR1 SGHRS, CDR2 YFSETQ. DNA of the CDR3: TGCGCCAGCAGCTTGGGGGTCTTGGGGGATGAAGCTTTCTTT. This gives the protein CASSLGVLGDEAFF. Complete variable domain (other parts from reference TRBV5-1 and TRBJ1-1): KAGVTQTPRYLIKTRGQQVTLSCSPISGHRSVSWYQQTPGQGLQFLFEYFSETQRNKGNFPGRFSGRQFSNSRSEMNVSTLELGDSALYLCASSLGVLGDEAFFGQGTRLTVV.

CDR3 loop: CASRRAASGRVEQYF. Here the CDR3 DNA reads TGTGCCAGTAGGCGGGCGGCTAGCGGGAGGGTCGAGCAGTACTTC. This sequence joins TRBV28 and TRBJ2-7, with 12 bases fitting TRBD2. V gave up 9 bases and J gave up 6 bases; unmatched junction bases: 12. This CDR3 has 15 amino acids. CDR1 and CDR2 (germline): MDHEN, SYDVKM.

The CDR3 reads CASIPGTSAAPETQYF. The DNA for the CDR3 is TGTGCCAGCATTCCCGGGACTAGCGCGGCTCCAGAGACCCAGTACTTC. The gene calls are TRBV6-6 and TRBJ2-5; 10 nucleotides agree with TRBD2. From germline, CDR1 is MNHNY and CDR2 SVGAGI (reference sequence). This CDR3 is built from 16 residues. The ends lost 7 bases at V and 4 bases at J; junction bases unmatched: 12.

The chain carries TRBV7-2 and TRBJ2-7, with D tentatively TRBD1 (5 bases). Deletions cut 5 bases from V and 0 bases from J, with 14 bases between. The CDR3 extends over 15 amino acids. Germline lookup yields CDR1 SGHTA and CDR2 FQGNSA. CDR3 bases: TGTGCCAGCAGCATCAGGGATTCCCCCTCCTACGAGCAGTACTTC. It encodes CASSIRDSPSYEQYF.

The chain links TRBV11-3 to TRBJ2-5; no clear D. The V end was cut by 5 bases, the J end by 4 bases, with 14 bases between. Per germline, CDR1 SGHNT and CDR2 YENEEA. The CDR3 contains 14 residues. The CDR3: CASSKGNGGETQYF. The CDR3 bases are TGTGCCAGCAGCAAAGGGAACGGTGGAGAGACCCAGTACTTC.

The CDR3 sequence: CASSDSWGGNTEAFF. The DNA for the CDR3 is TGTGCCAGCAGTGACTCTTGGGGGGGGAACACTGAAGCTTTCTTT. The chain recombines TRBV6-4 with TRBJ1-1, with a possible D match to TRBD1 (5 bases). This CDR3 spans 15 amino acids. Deletions cut 0 bases from V and 1 base from J, with 9 bases between. Germline V gene sequence: CDR1 MRHNA, CDR2 SNTAGT.